This entry lists 17 T cell receptor beta chains sequenced from one sample in a study of technical replicates of blood from several donors. This table comes from immunoSEQ multiplex PCR, and its TCRdb copy is limited to in-frame clones, with some not included. Of tens of thousands of clones detected, approximately 90% appear once; the ten largest clones hold 0.27%. Sequenced: T cells isolated from PBMCs. These receptors came from a human donor in good health.

This chain uses TRBV6-5 with TRBJ1-5; no firm D call. Trimming shortened V by 2 bases and J by 1 base, and 6 bases separated the two germline ends. This CDR3 has 14 amino acids. In germline, CDR1 is MNHEY, CDR2 SVGAGI. CDR3 in amino acids: CASSYGGSNQPQHF. CDR3 nucleotide sequence: TGTGCCAGCAGTTACGGTGGCAGCAATCAGCCCCAGCATTTT.

The chain links TRBV18 to TRBJ1-1, with D tentatively TRBD1 (5 bases). Germline CDR1 is KGHSH and CDR2 is LQKENI. Trimming took off 3 bases at V and 7 bases at J, with 9 bases between the two ends. CDR3 length: 12 residues. CDR3 sequence reads: CASSPGGDEAFF. CDR3 nucleotide sequence: TGTGCCAGCTCACCGGGGGGGGATGAAGCTTTCTTT.

The sample holds one count of this clone. The chain is built from TRBV5-1 and TRBJ2-7; 13 nucleotides line up with TRBD2. Germline trimming cut 4 bases from V and 6 bases from J; bases unmatched to any gene: 13. Germline lookup yields CDR1 SGHRS and CDR2 YFSETQ. CDR3 size: 17 residues. This CDR3 reads CASSQGLAGSPDPEQYF. CDR3 DNA: TGCGCCAGCAGCCAGGGACTAGCGGGATCTCCAGACCCCGAGCAGTACTTC.

This clone was seen once. This chain connects TRBV5-1 to TRBJ1-5; the D is unclear. CDR1 is SGHRS, CDR2 YFSETQ, per germline. Trimming took 4 bases from V and 5 from J, leaving 16 bases between them. The CDR3 runs 15 residues. This CDR3 reads CASSPGVREDQPQHF. The DNA for the CDR3 is TGCGCCAGCAGCCCGGGCGTCCGGGAAGATCAGCCCCAGCATTTT.

This sequence joins TRBV7-8 and TRBJ1-1, with TRBD1 as a possible D gene (5 bases). The CDR3 runs to 16 residues. Germline CDR1 and CDR2: SGHVS and FQNEAQ. The V and J ends lost 7 bases and 6 bases respectively, with 24 bases between them. The DNA of the CDR3 is TGTGCCAGCATCCAACGTTACCTCCAGGCGGGGGCTGAAGCTTTCTTT. As protein: CASIQRYLQAGAEAFF.

CDR3 bases: TGTGCCATCAGCGGTCGACCTACTAGCGGGAGGGCCTTGTATACGCAGTATTTT. Its protein product is CAISGRPTSGRALYTQYF. The V gene is TRBV10-3, the J gene TRBJ2-3; 13 bases are a match to TRBD2. Germline V gene lookup returns CDR1 ENHRY and CDR2 SYGVKD. V shed 6 bases and J 7 bases; nucleotides not matched to a gene: 16. The CDR3 spans 18 residues.

This sequence joins TRBV6-5 and TRBJ2-1, with 7 nucleotides matching TRBD2. This CDR3 has 16 amino acids. J gave up 2 bases and V 0 bases, and 4 bases lay outside the gene matches. Germline CDR1 and CDR2: MNHEY and SVGAGI. CDR3 protein: CASSYSTAGAYNEQFF. CDR3 DNA: TGTGCCAGCAGTTACTCGACCGCGGGAGCCTACAATGAGCAGTTCTTC.

The rearrangement links TRBV5-1 to TRBJ2-7, with 8 bases identical to TRBD1. CDR1 and CDR2 from the germline V gene are SGHRS and YFSETQ. V trimming: 3 bases; J trimming: 2 bases; junction bases outside the gene matches: 13. The CDR3 has 17 residues. CDR3 amino acids: CASSSPDRETTTYEQYF. CDR3 in DNA: TGCGCCAGCAGCTCCCCGGACAGGGAAACTACGACCTACGAGCAGTACTTC.

The chain uses TRBV6-4 and TRBJ2-3, with 7 bases aligning to TRBD1. With 6 bases clipped from V and 3 bases from J, the junction kept 18 bases outside the gene matches. Germline CDR1 and CDR2: MRHNA and SNTAGT. The CDR3 length is 18 residues. The CDR3 sequence is CASSYTFSRQGVTDTQYF. The CDR3 DNA follows: TGTGCCAGCAGCTATACATTTTCAAGACAGGGAGTGACAGATACGCAGTATTTT.

V usage is TRBV6-5 and J usage is TRBJ1-5, with 8 bases identical to TRBD1. The CDR3 length is 15 residues. V trimming: 6 bases; J trimming: 2 bases; junction bases outside the gene matches: 6. The germline gives CDR1 MNHEY, CDR2 SVGAGI. For the CDR3, the DNA is TGTGCCAGCAGAGCCGGGACAGGACGCAATCAGCCCCAGCATTTT. This translates into CASRAGTGRNQPQHF.

V and J are TRBV28 and TRBJ2-3, with a weak D call TRBD2 (6 bases). The CDR3 length is 15 residues. V was clipped by 3 bases and J by 0 bases, with 10 bases between them. CDR1 and CDR2 (germline): MDHEN, SYDVKM. CDR3: CASSFFGTSTDTQYF. Written as DNA, the CDR3 is TGTGCCAGCAGTTTCTTTGGGACTAGCACAGATACGCAGTATTTT.

This clone was recorded once. The rearrangement links TRBV25-1 to TRBJ2-3; 7 nucleotides match TRBD1. Germline trimming cut 5 bases from V and 10 bases from J; bases unmatched to any gene: 15. This CDR3 spans 15 amino acids. Germline V lookup: CDR1 MGHDK, CDR2 SYGVNS. DNA for the CDR3: TGTGCCAGCAGTCCCCAGGACAGGATAAACTTATCGCAGTATTTT. Protein sequence: CASSPQDRINLSQYF. Drawing the rest from reference TRBV25-1 and TRBJ2-3, the complete variable domain is EADIYQTPRYLVIGTGKKITLECSQTMGHDKMYWYQQDPGMELHLIHYSYGVNSTEKGDLSSESTVSRIRTEHFPLTLESARPSHTSQYLCASSPQDRINLSQYFGPGTRLTVL.

V gene TRBV28 combines with J gene TRBJ1-2; D may be TRBD1 (6 bases). The CDR3 is 17 residues long. Germline CDR1 MDHEN, CDR2 SYDVKM. V was trimmed by 1 base and J by 4 bases, leaving 19 bases between them. CDR3 nucleotides: TGTGCCAGCAGTTTATACTCGGGGGGGGGCCTAATCTATGGCTACACCTTC. Its translation: CASSLYSGGGLIYGYTF.

The chain is built from TRBV5-6 and TRBJ2-4; a weak D match, TRBD2 (6 bases). Germline assignment: CDR1 SGHDT and CDR2 YYEEEE. This CDR3 has 17 amino acids. Deletions cut 4 bases from V and 0 bases from J, with 17 bases between. Here the CDR3 reads CASSPVGGGVAKNIQYF. DNA for the CDR3: TGTGCCAGCAGCCCCGTCGGGGGTGGGGTAGCCAAAAACATTCAGTACTTC.

This chain links TRBV15 with TRBJ1-6; TRBD1 matches at 7 bases. Per germline, CDR1 LNHNV and CDR2 YYDKDF (reference sequence). The trim removed 0 bases at V and 10 bases at J, leaving 9 bases unmatched. The CDR3 extends over 16 amino acids. For the CDR3, the DNA is TGTGCCACCAGCAGAGATTTTGCGACAGGGTTCTCACCCCTCCACTTT. It is translated as CATSRDFATGFSPLHF. Full variable domain (missing parts from reference TRBV15 and TRBJ1-6): DAMVIQNPRYQVTQFGKPVTLSCSQTLNHNVMYWYQQKSSQAPKLLFHYYDKDFNNEADTPDNFQSRRPNTSFCFLDIRSPGLGDTAMYLCATSRDFATGFSPLHFGNGTRLTVT.

The rearrangement joins TRBV28 to TRBJ1-1, with 9 bases matching TRBD1. Germline CDR1 reads MDHEN; CDR2 reads SYDVKM. Losses at the gene ends were 5 bases for V and 0 bases for J; bases not matched to a gene: 7. The CDR3 runs 16 residues. Here the CDR3 DNA reads TGTGCCAGCAGTGAATACAGGGGGCGAATGAACACTGAAGCTTTCTTT. Its translation: CASSEYRGRMNTEAFF.

This chain uses TRBV28 with TRBJ2-5; 13 bases are a match to TRBD2. This CDR3 region has 15 residues. With 5 bases clipped from V and 4 bases from J, the junction kept 4 bases outside the gene matches. Germline V gene sequence: CDR1 MDHEN, CDR2 SYDVKM. The CDR3: CASSPGLAGLETQYF. CDR3 sequence (DNA): TGTGCCAGCAGTCCGGGACTAGCGGGACTAGAGACCCAGTACTTC.